These T cell receptor beta chains were read from a single sample in a study of T cell responses to AZD1222 COVID-19 vaccine. Sequencing used immunoSEQ multiplex PCR; TCRdb keeps in-frame clones, though not all of them. The sample includes 130,000 or so clones, around 94% of them seen just once. Sample: peripheral blood, taken on day 0 of AZD1222 vaccination. The receptors shown here come from an adult in good health. CDR3s include the opening cysteine and the closing phenylalanine or tryptophan. The D gene is left open where the match is weak.

TRBJ2-5	-	TRBV2	TGTGCCAGCAGTGAGGGTGTGGTACCGAAGACCCAGTACTTC	CASSEGVVPKTQYF
TRBJ1-1	-	TRBV28	TGTGCCAGCAGCCCATTCCAGGGATTAAGGAACACTGAAGCTTTCTTT	CASSPFQGLRNTEAFF
TRBJ2-1	-	TRBV5-4	TGTGCCAGCAGCTTGGTTAGCAGCAATGAGCAGTTCTTC	CASSLVSSNEQFF
TRBJ2-2	-	TRBV7-2	TGTGCCAGCAGCTTTCGGGGAGGGGGGACCGGGGAGCTGTTTTTT	CASSFRGGGTGELFF
TRBJ2-5	-	TRBV9	TGTGCCAGCAGCGTAGGAAGTGAAGAGACCCAGTACTTC	CASSVGSEETQYF
TRBJ1-6	TRBD1	TRBV6-2/TRBV6-3	TGTGCCAGCAGCCCCGGGACAGGGGGTAATTCACCCCTCCACTTT	CASSPGTGGNSPLHF
TRBJ2-3	-	TRBV6-5	TGTGCCAGCAGTTATCAAAGCACAGATACGCAGTATTTT	CASSYQSTDTQYF
TRBJ2-7	TRBD1	TRBV3-1/TRBV3-2	TGTGCCAGCAGCGGAACAGGGACAGGGGGCTACGAGCAGTACTTC	CASSGTGTGGYEQYF
TRBJ1-2	-	TRBV28	TGTGCCAGCACCCCCGGCGGGGCTGGATATGGCTACACCTTC	CASTPGGAGYGYTF
TRBJ1-2	-	TRBV5-4	TGTGCCAGCAGCTTGGACCCCGGGGCCCGGTTC	CASSLDPGARF
TRBJ2-2	-	TRBV4-3	TGCGCCAGCAGCCAAGATTCCCCGGGGACCGGGGAGCTGTTTTTT	CASSQDSPGTGELFF
TRBJ1-2	-	TRBV28	TGTGCCAGCAGTTTGGGCGGTGCGGGTAGCTATGGCTACACCTTC	CASSLGGAGSYGYTF
TRBJ1-1	-	TRBV7-9	TGTGCCACCAATGCAGCTTTCTTT	CATNAAFF
TRBJ1-2	-	TRBV28	TGTGCCAGCATTTCTAACTATGGCTACACCTTC	CASISNYGYTF
TRBJ2-3	-	TRBV7-9	TGTGCCAGCAGCCCCGGAGGAGATACGCAGTATTTT	CASSPGGDTQYF
TRBJ2-7	TRBD1	TRBV9	TGTGCCAGCAGCGTAGGGGACAGGGAGGGTCCGTCCGAGCAGTACTTC	CASSVGDREGPSEQYF
TRBJ1-3	-	TRBV18	TGTGCCAGCTCACCGATGTTGAAGACACGAAGCTCTGGAAACACCATATATTTT	CASSPMLKTRSSGNTIYF
TRBJ2-7	TRBD1	TRBV28	TGTGCCAGCAGTTCGGGGACAGGGGGCATCGAGCAGTACTTC	CASSSGTGGIEQYF
TRBJ2-5	-	TRBV9	TGTGCCAGCAGTCGCCGATCGGGACCGAACCAAGAGACCCAGTACTTC	CASSRRSGPNQETQYF
TRBJ1-2	-	TRBV28	TGTGCCAGCAGACCAGGGGTGGGCTATGGCTACACCTTC	CASRPGVGYGYTF